This T cell receptor beta chain was identified during a study of T cells in localized non-small cell lung cancer. Libraries were prepared by immunoSEQ multiplex PCR; TCRdb keeps only in-frame clonotypes and omits some of them. The table shows around 20,000 clones, with about four fifths occurring only once. The germline gives CDR1 MNHEY, CDR2 SVGAGI. This CDR3 has 14 residues. V dropped 2 bases and J dropped 1 base, with 8 bases sitting between them. Material: peripheral blood, obtained before any cancer treatment. The rearrangement joins TRBV6-5 to TRBJ1-2; unclear D gene. This clonotype was sampled from a female donor older than 55 with stage I lung adenocarcinoma. CDR3 bases: TGTGCCAGCAGTTACCTTCGGGTTAACTATGGCTACACCTTC. Translation: CASSYLRVNYGYTF.